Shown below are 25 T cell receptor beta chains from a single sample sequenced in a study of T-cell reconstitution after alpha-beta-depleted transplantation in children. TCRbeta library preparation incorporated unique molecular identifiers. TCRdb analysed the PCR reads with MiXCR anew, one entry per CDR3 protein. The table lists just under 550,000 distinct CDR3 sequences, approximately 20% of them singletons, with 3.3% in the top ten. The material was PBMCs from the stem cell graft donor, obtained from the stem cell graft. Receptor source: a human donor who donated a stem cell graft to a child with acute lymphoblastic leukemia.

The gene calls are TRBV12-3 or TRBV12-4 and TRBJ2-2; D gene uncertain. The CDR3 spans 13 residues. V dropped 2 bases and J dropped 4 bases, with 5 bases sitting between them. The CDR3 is CASSLSLTGELFF. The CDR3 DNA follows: TGTGCCAGCAGTTTAAGCCTCACCGGGGAGCTGTTTTTT.

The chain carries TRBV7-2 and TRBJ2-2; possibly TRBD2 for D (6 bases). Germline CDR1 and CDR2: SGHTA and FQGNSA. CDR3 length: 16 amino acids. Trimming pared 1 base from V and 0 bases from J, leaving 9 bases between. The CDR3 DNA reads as TGTGCCAGCAGCTTAGAACTAGCAGCGAACACCGGGGAGCTGTTTTTT. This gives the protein CASSLELAANTGELFF.

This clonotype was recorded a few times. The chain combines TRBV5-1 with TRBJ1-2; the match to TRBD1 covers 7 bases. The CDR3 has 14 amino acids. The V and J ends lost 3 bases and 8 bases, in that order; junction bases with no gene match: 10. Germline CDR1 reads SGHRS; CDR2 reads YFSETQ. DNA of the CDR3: TGCGCCAGCAGCTCCACAGGGGATATAGCGGGCTACACCTTC. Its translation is CASSSTGDIAGYTF.

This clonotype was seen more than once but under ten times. CDR3 loop: CASSPLAGVDYNEQFF. The CDR3, as DNA: TGTGCCAGCAGTCCACTAGCGGGAGTGGACTACAATGAGCAGTTCTTC. The chain couples TRBV7-9 to TRBJ2-1, with 11 nucleotides matching TRBD2. J lost 3 bases, V lost 6 bases, and 7 bases had no gene match. The germline CDR1 and CDR2 sequences are SEHNR and FQNEAQ (reference sequence). This CDR3 region has 16 residues. Using reference TRBV7-9 and TRBJ2-1 for the parts outside the CDR3, the full variable domain is DTGVSQNPRHKITKRGQNVTFRCDPISEHNRLYWYRQTLGQGPEFLTYFQNEAQLEKSRLLSDRFSAERPKGSFSTLEIQRTEQGDSAMYLCASSPLAGVDYNEQFFGPGTRLTVL.

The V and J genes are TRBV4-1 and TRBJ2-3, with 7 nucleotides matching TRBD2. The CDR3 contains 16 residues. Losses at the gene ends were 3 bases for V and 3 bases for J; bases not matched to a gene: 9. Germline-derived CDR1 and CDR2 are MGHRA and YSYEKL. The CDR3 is CASSHVARERTDTQYF. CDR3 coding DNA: TGCGCCAGCAGCCATGTGGCGCGGGAGCGGACAGATACGCAGTATTTT.

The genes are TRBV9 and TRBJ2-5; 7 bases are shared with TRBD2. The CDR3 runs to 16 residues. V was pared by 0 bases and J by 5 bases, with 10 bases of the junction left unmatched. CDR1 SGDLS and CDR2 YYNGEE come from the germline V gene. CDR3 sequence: CASSVDPGGAQETQYF. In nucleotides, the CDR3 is TGTGCCAGCAGCGTAGATCCGGGAGGAGCCCAGGAGACCCAGTACTTC.

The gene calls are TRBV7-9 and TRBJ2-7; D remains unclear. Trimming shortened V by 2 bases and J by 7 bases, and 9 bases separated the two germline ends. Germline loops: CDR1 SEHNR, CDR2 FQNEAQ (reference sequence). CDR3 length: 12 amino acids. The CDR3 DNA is TGTGCCAGCAGCTTAACTACCATTGAGCAGTACTTC. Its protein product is CASSLTTIEQYF.

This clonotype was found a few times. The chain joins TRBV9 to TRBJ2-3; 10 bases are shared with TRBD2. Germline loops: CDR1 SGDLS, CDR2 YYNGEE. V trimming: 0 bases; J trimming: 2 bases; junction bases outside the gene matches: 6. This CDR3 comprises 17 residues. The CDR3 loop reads CASSVAVAGGNTDTQYF. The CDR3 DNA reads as TGTGCCAGCAGCGTAGCGGTAGCGGGAGGTAACACAGATACGCAGTATTTT.

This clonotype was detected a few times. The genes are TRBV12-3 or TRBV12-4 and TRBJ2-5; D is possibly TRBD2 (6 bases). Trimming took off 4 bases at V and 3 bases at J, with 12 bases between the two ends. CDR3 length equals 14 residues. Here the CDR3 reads CASSWGVGEETQYF. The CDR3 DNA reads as TGTGCCAGCAGTTGGGGGGTAGGGGAAGAGACCCAGTACTTC.

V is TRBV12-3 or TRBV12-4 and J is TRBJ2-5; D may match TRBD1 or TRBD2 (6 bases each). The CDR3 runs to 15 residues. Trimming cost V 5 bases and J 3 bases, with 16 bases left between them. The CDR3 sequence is CASSPSWGAEETQYF. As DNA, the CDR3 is TGTGCCAGCAGTCCTAGTTGGGGGGCGGAAGAGACCCAGTACTTC.

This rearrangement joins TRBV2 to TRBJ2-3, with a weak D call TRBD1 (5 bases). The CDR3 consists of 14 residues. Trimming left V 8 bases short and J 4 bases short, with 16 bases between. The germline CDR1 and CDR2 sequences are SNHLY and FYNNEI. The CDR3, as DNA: TGTGCCAGCCGTACTTCAGGGTTTGCAGATACGCAGTATTTT. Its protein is CASRTSGFADTQYF.

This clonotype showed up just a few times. This chain's CDR3 is CATSREVTDLNQPQHF. Here the CDR3 DNA reads TGTGCCACCAGCAGAGAGGTTACGGATCTAAATCAGCCCCAGCATTTT. J is TRBJ1-5 and V is TRBV15; D remains unclear. This CDR3 region has 16 residues. Trimming removed 0 bases from V and 4 bases from J, with 13 bases in between. Looked up from germline, CDR1 is LNHNV and CDR2 is YYDKDF (reference sequence).

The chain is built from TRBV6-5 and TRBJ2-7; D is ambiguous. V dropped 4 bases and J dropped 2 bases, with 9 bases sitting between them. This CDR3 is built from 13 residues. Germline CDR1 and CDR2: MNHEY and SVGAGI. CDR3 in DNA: TGTGCCAGCAGTTCAATCCCCCCCTACGAGCAGTACTTC. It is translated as CASSSIPPYEQYF.

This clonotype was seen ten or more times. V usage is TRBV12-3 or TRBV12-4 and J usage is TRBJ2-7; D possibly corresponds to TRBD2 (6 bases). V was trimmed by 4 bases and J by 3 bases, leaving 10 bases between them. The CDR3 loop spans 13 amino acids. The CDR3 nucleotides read TGTGCCAGCAGTTACGCGCGGGGCTACGAGCAGTACTTC. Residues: CASSYARGYEQYF.

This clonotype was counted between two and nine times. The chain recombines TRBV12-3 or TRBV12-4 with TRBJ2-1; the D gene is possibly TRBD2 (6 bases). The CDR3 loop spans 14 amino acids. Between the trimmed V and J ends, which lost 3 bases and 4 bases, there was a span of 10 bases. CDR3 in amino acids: CASSLRRDYNEQFF. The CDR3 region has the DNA TGTGCCAGCAGTTTGCGGCGGGATTACAATGAGCAGTTCTTC.

CDR3 nucleotide sequence: TGTGCCAGCAGCGCGGGGACAGGTCCGAACGATGGCTACACCTTC. The encoded protein is CASSAGTGPNDGYTF. This rearrangement joins TRBV7-9 to TRBJ1-2, with 8 bases identical to TRBD1. Trimming at V came to 5 bases and at J to 6 bases, leaving 11 bases not matched to a gene. CDR3 length: 15 residues. Germline V lookup: CDR1 SEHNR, CDR2 FQNEAQ (reference sequence).

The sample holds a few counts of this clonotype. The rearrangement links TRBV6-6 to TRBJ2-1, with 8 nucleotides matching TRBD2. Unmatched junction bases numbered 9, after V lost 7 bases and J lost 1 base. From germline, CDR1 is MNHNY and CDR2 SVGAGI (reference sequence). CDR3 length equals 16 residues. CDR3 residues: CASTTLSGSSYNEQFF. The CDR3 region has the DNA TGTGCCAGCACCACCCTAAGCGGGAGTTCCTACAATGAGCAGTTCTTC.

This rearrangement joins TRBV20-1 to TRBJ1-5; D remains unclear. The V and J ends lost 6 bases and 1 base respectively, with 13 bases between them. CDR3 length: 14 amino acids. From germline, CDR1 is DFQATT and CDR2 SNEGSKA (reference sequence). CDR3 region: CSAIRGGSNQPQHF. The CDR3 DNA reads TGCAGTGCGATCCGAGGTGGAAGCAATCAGCCCCAGCATTTT.

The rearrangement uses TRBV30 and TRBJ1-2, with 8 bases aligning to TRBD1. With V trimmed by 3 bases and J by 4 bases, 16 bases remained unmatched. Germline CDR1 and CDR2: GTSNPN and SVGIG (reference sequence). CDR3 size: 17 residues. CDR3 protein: CAWRPGGTGFGGYGYTF. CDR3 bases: TGTGCCTGGAGACCGGGGGGGACAGGCTTTGGTGGCTATGGCTACACCTTC. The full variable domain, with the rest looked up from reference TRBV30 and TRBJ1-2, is SQTIHQWPATLVQPVGSPLSLECTVEGTSNPNLYWYRQAAGRGLQLLFYSVGIGQISSEVPQNLSASRPQDRQFILSSKKLLLSDSGFYLCAWRPGGTGFGGYGYTFGSGTRLTVV.

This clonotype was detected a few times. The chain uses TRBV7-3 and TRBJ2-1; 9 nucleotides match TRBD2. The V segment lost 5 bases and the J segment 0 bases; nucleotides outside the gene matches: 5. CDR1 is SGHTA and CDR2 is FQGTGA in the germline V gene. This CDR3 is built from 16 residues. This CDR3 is CASSLAGQSSYNEQFF. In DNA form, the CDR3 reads TGTGCCAGCAGCCTAGCGGGGCAGAGCTCCTACAATGAGCAGTTCTTC.

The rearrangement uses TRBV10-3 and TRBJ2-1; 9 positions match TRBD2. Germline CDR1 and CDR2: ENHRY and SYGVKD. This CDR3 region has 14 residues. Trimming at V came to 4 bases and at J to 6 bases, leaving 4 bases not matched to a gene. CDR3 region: CAISGEREVNEQFF. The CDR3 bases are TGTGCCATCAGTGGAGAGCGGGAGGTCAATGAGCAGTTCTTC.

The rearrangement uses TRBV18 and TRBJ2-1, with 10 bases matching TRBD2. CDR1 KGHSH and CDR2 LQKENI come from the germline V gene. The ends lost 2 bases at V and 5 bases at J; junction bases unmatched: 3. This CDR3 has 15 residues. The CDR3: CASSPFLAGDNEQFF. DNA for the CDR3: TGTGCCAGCTCACCATTTCTAGCGGGAGACAATGAGCAGTTCTTC.

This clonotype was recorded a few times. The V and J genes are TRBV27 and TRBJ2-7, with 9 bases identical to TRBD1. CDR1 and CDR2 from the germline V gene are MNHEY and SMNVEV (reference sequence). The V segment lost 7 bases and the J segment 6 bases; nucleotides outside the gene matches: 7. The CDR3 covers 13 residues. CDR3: CASTRTGEVEQYF. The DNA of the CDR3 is TGTGCCAGCACGAGGACAGGGGAGGTCGAGCAGTACTTC.

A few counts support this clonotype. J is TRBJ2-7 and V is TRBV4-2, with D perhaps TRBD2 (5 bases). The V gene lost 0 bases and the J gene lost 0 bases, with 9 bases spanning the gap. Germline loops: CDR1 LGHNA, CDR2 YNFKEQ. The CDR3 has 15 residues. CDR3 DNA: TGTGCCAGCAGCCAAGACCAGCGGAGCTCCTACGAGCAGTACTTC. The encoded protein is CASSQDQRSSYEQYF.

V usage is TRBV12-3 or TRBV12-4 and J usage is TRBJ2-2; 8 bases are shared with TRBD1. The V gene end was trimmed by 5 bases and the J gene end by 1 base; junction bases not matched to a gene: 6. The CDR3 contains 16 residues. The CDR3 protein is CASSKGQGQNTGELFF. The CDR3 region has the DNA TGTGCCAGCAGTAAAGGACAGGGACAGAACACCGGGGAGCTGTTTTTT.